The 19 T cell receptor beta chains below all came from one sample that was sequenced in a study of shared clonotypes between healthy human individuals. The repertoire was sequenced with immunoSEQ multiplex PCR; TCRdb's copy has only in-frame clones and lacks some. Of approximately 320,000 clones listed, around nine tenths were seen once; the top ten hold under 20%. The sequenced sample consisted of memory CD8+ T cells sorted from blood. Specified subset: CD45RO+ cells pooled with CCR7-negative TemRA cells. These receptors came from a man younger than 35 in good health.

This chain joins TRBV19 and TRBJ2-7; 11 positions agree with TRBD2. There are 16 residues in the CDR3. V shed 4 bases, J shed 7 bases, and the junction held 12 bases outside the gene matches. Germline V gene lookup returns CDR1 LNHDA and CDR2 SQIVND (reference sequence). CDR3 in DNA: TGTGCCAGTAGTACATATAGCGGGAGGGATCCTGGGGAGCAGTACTTC. Amino acid sequence: CASSTYSGRDPGEQYF.

This clone was recorded once. This sequence joins TRBV28 and TRBJ2-2, with D possibly being TRBD2 (6 bases). The CDR3 spans 13 residues. Germline V gene lookup returns CDR1 MDHEN and CDR2 SYDVKM. Between the trimmed V and J ends, which lost 2 bases and 7 bases, there was a span of 8 bases. The CDR3 reads CASSLDGGGELFF. Written as DNA, the CDR3 is TGTGCCAGCAGTTTAGACGGGGGCGGGGAGCTGTTTTTT.

The chain joins TRBV7-2 to TRBJ1-1, with TRBD1 as a possible D gene (5 bases). Germline lookup yields CDR1 SGHTA and CDR2 FQGNSA. Trimming removed 4 bases at V and 0 bases at J, with 12 bases between. CDR3 length: 15 amino acids. CDR3 in amino acids: CASSSIRDMNTEAFF. The CDR3 DNA reads as TGTGCCAGCAGCTCTATCAGGGATATGAACACTGAAGCTTTCTTT.

This clone was seen repeatedly, ten times or more. The chain has TRBV7-6 and TRBJ2-4; D unresolved. CDR3 size: 13 residues. With 5 bases removed from V and 7 bases from J, the gap between germline ends came to 12 bases. The germline gives CDR1 SGHVS, CDR2 FNYEAQ. The CDR3 spells CASSHPEENIQYF. In nucleotides, the CDR3 is TGTGCCAGCAGCCACCCGGAAGAGAACATTCAGTACTTC.

The chain employs TRBV10-3 and TRBJ2-2; the match to TRBD1 covers 10 bases. Per germline, CDR1 ENHRY and CDR2 SYGVKD. J lost 6 bases, V lost 2 bases, and 12 bases had no gene match. This CDR3 is 18 amino acids long. The chain's CDR3 is CAISEERQGANSAGELFF. The CDR3 nucleotides are TGTGCCATCAGTGAGGAGCGACAGGGGGCTAATAGCGCCGGGGAGCTGTTTTTT.

The J gene is TRBJ2-7, the V gene TRBV2, with TRBD1 matching over 10 bases. V lost 5 bases, J lost 7 bases, and 11 bases stayed unmatched. CDR1 SNHLY and CDR2 FYNNEI come from the germline V gene. This CDR3 spans 15 amino acids. CDR3: CASSNGTGALYEQYF. The DNA of the CDR3 is TGTGCCAGCAGTAACGGGACAGGGGCCCTGTATGAGCAGTACTTC.

This chain links TRBV4-1 with TRBJ2-1; TRBD2 agrees at 7 bases. Germline values: CDR1 MGHRA, CDR2 YSYEKL. This CDR3 comprises 15 residues. V lost 5 bases, J lost 3 bases, and 7 bases stayed unmatched. The CDR3 nucleotides are TGCGCCAGCAGCGGGACGGGGGGAAACTACAATGAGCAGTTCTTC. Amino acids: CASSGTGGNYNEQFF.

The genes are TRBV27 and TRBJ2-2; tentative D call: TRBD1 (5 bases). In germline, CDR1 is MNHEY, CDR2 SMNVEV (reference sequence). Trimming stripped 5 bases from V and 4 bases from J, with 14 bases between. CDR3 length: 15 residues. The CDR3: CASSLTDPGTGELFF. The CDR3 nucleotides are TGTGCCAGCAGTCTGACAGACCCGGGCACCGGGGAGCTGTTTTTT.

This sequence joins TRBV27 and TRBJ1-2, with D unresolved. The CDR3 consists of 16 residues. Trimming took off 2 bases at V and 3 bases at J, with 16 bases between the two ends. CDR1 is MNHEY and CDR2 is SMNVEV in the germline V gene (reference sequence). The CDR3 here is CASSLHPTPGDYGYTF. The CDR3 nucleotides are TGTGCCAGCAGTTTACATCCGACACCGGGCGACTATGGCTACACCTTC.

The chain combines TRBV6-1 with TRBJ2-2; 8 nucleotides align to TRBD1. Germline V gene sequence: CDR1 MNHNS, CDR2 SASEGT. Unmatched junction bases numbered 2, after V lost 4 bases and J lost 1 base. This CDR3 has 15 amino acids. The CDR3 DNA follows: TGTGCCAGCAGTGCCGGGACAGGGAACACCGGGGAGCTGTTTTTT. Its translation is CASSAGTGNTGELFF.

This chain links TRBV7-9 with TRBJ1-5; D not resolved. The CDR3 is made up of 16 amino acids. The V and J ends lost 2 bases and 0 bases respectively, with 11 bases between them. Germline loops: CDR1 SEHNR, CDR2 FQNEAQ (reference sequence). The CDR3 protein is CASSLSPHYSNQPQHF. The CDR3 DNA follows: TGTGCCAGCAGCTTATCCCCCCACTATAGCAATCAGCCCCAGCATTTT.

Comments on this clone: The identical CDR3 is also encoded by other nucleotide sequences in the sample. V gene TRBV4-3 combines with J gene TRBJ2-5, with TRBD1 identical over 8 bases. Germline V gene data show CDR1 as LGHNA and CDR2 as YSLEER. Trimming removed 1 base from V and 1 base from J; junction bases left unmatched: 2. This CDR3 has 15 amino acids. Here the CDR3 DNA reads TGCGCCAGCAGCCAAGGGACAGGGATCCAAGAGACCCAGTACTTC. This translates into CASSQGTGIQETQYF.

The rearrangement links TRBV7-9 to TRBJ2-3; no definite D call. The CDR3 is 14 amino acids. Germline V gives CDR1 SEHNR, CDR2 FQNEAQ (reference sequence). V lost 3 bases to trimming and J lost 1 base, with 8 bases between them. CDR3 sequence: CASSFQLRTDTQYF. The CDR3 DNA reads as TGTGCCAGCAGCTTCCAGCTTCGCACAGATACGCAGTATTTT.

This clone was recorded a few times. The chain uses TRBV27 and TRBJ2-5; D might be TRBD1 (5 bases). Germline CDR1 MNHEY, CDR2 SMNVEV (reference sequence). CDR3 length: 16 residues. Trimming pared 4 bases from V and 4 bases from J, leaving 19 bases between. CDR3 sequence reads: CASSSDPWGPGETQYF. For the CDR3, the DNA is TGTGCCAGCAGTTCGGACCCTTGGGGCCCCGGAGAGACCCAGTACTTC.

This chain connects TRBV6-6 to TRBJ2-3; 11 positions agree with TRBD2. The V segment lost 6 bases and the J segment 3 bases; nucleotides outside the gene matches: 8. From germline, CDR1 is MNHNY and CDR2 SVGAGI (reference sequence). CDR3 length: 16 amino acids. The CDR3 protein is CASRGLAGGGTDTQYF. DNA of the CDR3: TGTGCCAGCAGGGGTCTAGCGGGGGGAGGGACAGATACGCAGTATTTT.

CDR3 residues: CASSIGETGELFF. CDR3 sequence (DNA): TGTGCCAGTAGTATAGGGGAGACCGGGGAGCTGTTTTTT. The chain recombines TRBV19 with TRBJ2-2, with D perhaps matching TRBD2 (5 bases). CDR3 size: 13 residues. Germline values: CDR1 LNHDA, CDR2 SQIVND (reference sequence). Between the trimmed V and J ends, which lost 1 base and 5 bases, there was a span of 5 bases.

Note on this clone: Other DNA sequences in the sample encode the same CDR3. This chain uses TRBV13 with TRBJ2-6, with unresolved D. V lost 1 base to trimming and J lost 0 bases, with 4 bases between them. The CDR3 is 15 amino acids. CDR1 and CDR2 from the germline V gene are PRHDT and FYEKMQ (reference sequence). The DNA of the CDR3 is TGTGCCAGCAGCTTAGAAGGCTCTGGGGCCAACGTCCTGACTTTC. Translating gives CASSLEGSGANVLTF.

This clone was detected only once. The chain is built from TRBV4-1 and TRBJ2-7; 12 bases match TRBD2. The germline CDR1 and CDR2 sequences are MGHRA and YSYEKL. Trimming cost V 0 bases and J 4 bases; bases outside gene matches: 4. There are 16 residues in the CDR3. DNA for the CDR3: TGCGCCAGCAGCCAAGATTTCCTAGCGGGGGGGTACGAGCAGTACTTC. Translating gives CASSQDFLAGGYEQYF.

V is TRBV11-2 and J is TRBJ2-2; no clear D gene. V lost 4 bases and J 7 bases, leaving 16 bases between the germline ends. The CDR3 is made up of 15 amino acids. Germline CDR1 is SGHAT and CDR2 is FQNNGV. CDR3 sequence: CASSSYARMSGELFF. The CDR3 bases are TGTGCCAGCAGCTCCTATGCGCGTATGAGCGGGGAGCTGTTTTTT.